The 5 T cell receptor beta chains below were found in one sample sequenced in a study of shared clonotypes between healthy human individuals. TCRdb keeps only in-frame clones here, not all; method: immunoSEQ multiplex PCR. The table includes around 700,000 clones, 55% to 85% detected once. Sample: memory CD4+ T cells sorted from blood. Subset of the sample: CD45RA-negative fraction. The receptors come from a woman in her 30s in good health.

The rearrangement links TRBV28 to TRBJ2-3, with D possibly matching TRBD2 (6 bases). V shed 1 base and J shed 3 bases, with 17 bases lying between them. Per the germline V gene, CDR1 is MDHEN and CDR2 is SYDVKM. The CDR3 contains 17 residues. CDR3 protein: CASSLFGGNIATDTQYF. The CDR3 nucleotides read TGTGCCAGCAGTTTATTCGGGGGTAATATTGCGACAGATACGCAGTATTTT.

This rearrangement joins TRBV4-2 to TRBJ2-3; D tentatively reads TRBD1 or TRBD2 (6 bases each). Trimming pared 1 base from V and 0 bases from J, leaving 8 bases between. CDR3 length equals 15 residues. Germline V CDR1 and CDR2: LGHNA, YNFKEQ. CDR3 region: CASSQAGASTDTQYF. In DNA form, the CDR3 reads TGTGCCAGCAGCCAAGCGGGGGCGAGCACAGATACGCAGTATTTT.

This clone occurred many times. This CDR3 is CASSKGTGPDFLQETQYF. CDR3 coding DNA: TGTGCCAGCAGTAAGGGGACAGGCCCTGATTTCCTCCAAGAGACCCAGTACTTC. The gene calls are TRBV27 and TRBJ2-5, with 8 bases matching TRBD1. This CDR3 has 18 amino acids. The germline V gene has CDR1 MNHEY and CDR2 SMNVEV (reference sequence). Trimming removed 5 bases from V and 1 base from J; junction bases left unmatched: 15.

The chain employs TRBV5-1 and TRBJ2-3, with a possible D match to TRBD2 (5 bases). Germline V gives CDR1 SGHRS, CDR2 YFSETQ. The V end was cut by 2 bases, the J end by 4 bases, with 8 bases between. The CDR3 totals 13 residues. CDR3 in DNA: TGCGCCAGCAGCTTAAACGGGGCAGATACGCAGTATTTT. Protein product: CASSLNGADTQYF.

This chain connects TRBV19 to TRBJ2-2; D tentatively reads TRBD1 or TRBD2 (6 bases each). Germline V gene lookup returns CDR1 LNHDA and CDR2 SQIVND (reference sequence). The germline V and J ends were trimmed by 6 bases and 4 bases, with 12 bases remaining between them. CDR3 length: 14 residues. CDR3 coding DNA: TGTGCCAGTAGACGGGGGCAGAGCACCGGGGAGCTGTTTTTT. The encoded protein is CASRRGQSTGELFF.